These 9 T cell receptor beta chains were sequenced from one sample in a study of CD8 T cells in ankylosing spondylitis. These receptors are not linked to any known antigen. Via MiXCR, TCRdb re-called the 5' RACE reads, giving one row per CDR3 protein. The data show more than 100,000 distinct CDR3 sequences, roughly 17% seen once. General study points: Ankylosing spondylitis blood seemed to carry a telltale TCR beta motif made of under ten highly homologous variants.

The sequenced material came from blood, either unsorted or a sorted T cell fraction (not recorded which). The receptors come from a male donor with ankylosing spondylitis.

This clonotype showed up just a few times. V is TRBV27 and J is TRBJ2-3; unclear D gene. This CDR3 comprises 11 residues. The germline gives CDR1 MNHEY, CDR2 SMNVEV (reference sequence). The V end lost 6 bases, the J end lost 3 bases, and 4 bases lay between the germline ends. CDR3 protein: CASRKTDTQYF. The DNA for the CDR3 is TGTGCCAGCAGAAAGACAGATACGCAGTATTTT.

The J gene is TRBJ2-1, the V gene TRBV19; TRBD1 agrees at 10 bases. The CDR3 consists of 15 residues. In germline, CDR1 is LNHDA, CDR2 SQIVND (reference sequence). With 5 bases clipped from V and 8 bases from J, the junction kept 9 bases outside the gene matches. CDR3 in amino acids: CASSLAGQGIDEQFF. Written as DNA, the CDR3 is TGTGCCAGTAGTCTCGCGGGACAGGGGATTGATGAGCAGTTCTTC.

This clonotype was observed a few times. The rearrangement joins TRBV7-8 to TRBJ1-3, with D unclear. Trimming pared 5 bases from V and 5 bases from J, leaving 10 bases between. There are 13 residues in the CDR3. Germline V lookup: CDR1 SGHVS, CDR2 FQNEAQ. The CDR3 here is CASSTLWRNTIYF. CDR3 sequence (DNA): TGTGCCAGCAGCACACTTTGGCGAAACACCATATATTTT.

The V and J genes are TRBV3-1 and TRBJ2-1; 11 nucleotides agree with TRBD2. Germline V lookup: CDR1 LGHDT, CDR2 YNNKEL (reference sequence). With 0 bases clipped from V and 0 bases from J, the junction kept 4 bases outside the gene matches. The CDR3 is 18 residues long. CDR3 in amino acids: CASSQDRTSGSSYNEQFF. The CDR3 region has the DNA TGTGCCAGCAGCCAAGATCGAACTAGCGGGAGCTCCTACAATGAGCAGTTCTTC.

This clonotype was counted only a few times. The J gene is TRBJ1-5, the V gene TRBV7-9; possibly TRBD1 for D (5 bases). Trimming pared 8 bases from V and 7 bases from J, leaving 21 bases between. The length of the CDR3 is 15 residues. The germline V gene has CDR1 SEHNR and CDR2 FQNEAQ (reference sequence). CDR3 loop: CASSAGLPHGQPQHF. DNA for the CDR3: TGTGCCAGCTCGGCAGGGCTCCCCCACGGCCAGCCCCAGCATTTT.

The chain is built from TRBV9 and TRBJ2-2; no reliable D call. Deletions cut 3 bases from V and 6 bases from J, with 6 bases between. CDR1 and CDR2 (germline): SGDLS, YYNGEE. The CDR3 is 12 amino acids. CDR3 sequence reads: CASSASSGELFF. CDR3 coding DNA: TGTGCCAGCAGCGCCTCCTCCGGGGAGCTGTTTTTT.

This clonotype was seen many times. The rearrangement links TRBV27 to TRBJ1-6; TRBD1 matches 7 bases. With V trimmed by 4 bases and J by 10 bases, 10 bases remained unmatched. This CDR3 is built from 15 residues. Germline CDR1 reads MNHEY; CDR2 reads SMNVEV (reference sequence). The CDR3 DNA is TGTGCCAGCAGTTCAACTACAGGGGTAACGTCACCCCTCCACTTT. Its protein is CASSSTTGVTSPLHF.

This chain links TRBV18 with TRBJ2-1; no firm D call. This CDR3 has 15 residues. Trimming pared 2 bases from V and 8 bases from J, leaving 16 bases between. Germline V gene lookup returns CDR1 KGHSH and CDR2 LQKENI. DNA of the CDR3: TGTGCCAGCTCACCATTCACAGCCGCATCGGATGAGCAGTTCTTC. Translation gives CASSPFTAASDEQFF.

The chain recombines TRBV11-2 with TRBJ2-1, with D perhaps TRBD1 (5 bases). Trimming removed 0 bases at V and 2 bases at J, with 14 bases between. Germline V gene lookup returns CDR1 SGHAT and CDR2 FQNNGV. This CDR3 region has 17 residues. The CDR3 coding sequence is TGTGCCAGCAGCTTAGAGACTTTTGACAGCCCCTACAATGAGCAGTTCTTC. Its protein product is CASSLETFDSPYNEQFF.